Listed below are T cell receptor beta chains from one sample, sequenced in a study of OX40 agonist ivuxolimab in advanced cancers. TCRdb's table, derived via immunoSEQ multiplex PCR, lists solely in-frame clones and lacks some. The table shows some 22,000 clones, with about four fifths occurring only once. The sample was CD4+ or CD8+ T cells sorted from blood, taken in a trial of the OX40 agonist ivuxolimab. These receptors were obtained from an adult with an advanced solid tumor such as melanoma, head and neck, liver or kidney cancer. The conserved cysteine and the conserved F or W are not part of the CDR3 here. A D gene is named only where the DNA matches it firmly. Only some rows state a clone size, as once, few, many or a class for expanded clones.

cdr3_length v_call d_call clone_size cdr3_aa
12 TRBV27 . . ASSWIKSTDTQY
14 TRBV11-2 TRBD2 . ASSSRLAALYNEQF
16 TRBV4-1 . . ASSQVVPASANTGELF
12 TRBV7-3 TRBD2 once ASSLAGGIDTQY
12 TRBV9 . few ASSVGLGSYEQY
14 TRBV27 TRBD2 . ASSPSGRQVRYEQY
18 TRBV4-1 TRBD1 . ASSQVAGTVLRGFQKGVF
12 TRBV5-1 TRBD2 . ASSLTGGYNEQF
14 TRBV28 . . ASSFQTSPDYNEQF
10 TRBV7-6 . . ASRDGTNEQF
13 TRBV11-2 . . ASSGGPFSTDTQY
11 TRBV7-3 . . ASSPEGTGELF
12 TRBV27 . . ASSLRSSGETQY
12 TRBV7-9 . . ASSPLFPSYEQY
14 TRBV6-4 TRBD2 . ASSEVAGGPIYEQY
13 TRBV5-1 . . ASSLGARVNYGYT
11 TRBV19 . . ASSIDGNQPQH
11 TRBV11-3 . few ASSLGVRNEQF
11 TRBV6-4 . . ASRDTPSYEQY
14 TRBV13 TRBD2 . ASSWGLAGAQETQY
13 TRBV21-1 . . ASSIPGQGTHEQY
12 TRBV6-5 . . ASSYGVVSTEAF
11 TRBV6-1 . . ASSPAGNQPQH
19 TRBV6-7 TRBD1 . ASSYLPGQGGRDSNYNEQF
14 TRBV5-1 TRBD2 . ASSQTSGISYNEQF
12 TRBV28 TRBD2 . ASSLAGTTYEQY
11 TRBV4-1 . . ASSPRTSYEQY